What follows are 32 T cell receptor beta chains derived from one specimen sequenced in a study of blood T cell repertoires in COVID-19. Generated by immunoSEQ multiplex PCR, the TCRdb table keeps only in-frame clones and is missing some. The table lists 130,000 to 150,000 clones, 80% to 90% of them singletons. The material sequenced was peripheral blood. The receptors here all came from a human donor with acute or convalescent COVID-19. The donor label of this sample is uncertain.

The chain recombines TRBV11-2 with TRBJ1-3; 9 positions match TRBD1. Germline CDR1 is SGHAT and CDR2 is FQNNGV. V shed 5 bases and J 9 bases; nucleotides not matched to a gene: 8. This CDR3 region has 14 residues. The CDR3 loop reads CASSIGQGLGTIYF. The CDR3 coding sequence is TGTGCCAGCAGCATAGGACAGGGGTTGGGCACCATATATTTT.

This chain joins TRBV19 and TRBJ2-1; 7 bases line up with TRBD2. The CDR3 has 18 residues. Germline V gene sequence: CDR1 LNHDA, CDR2 SQIVND (reference sequence). Trimming at V came to 0 bases and at J to 7 bases, leaving 15 bases not matched to a gene. This CDR3 reads CASSIDRVGIGGSNEQFF. The CDR3 DNA reads TGTGCCAGTAGTATAGATAGAGTCGGAATTGGCGGGAGTAATGAGCAGTTCTTC.

The V and J genes are TRBV28 and TRBJ1-2; no definite D call. This CDR3 has 12 residues. The germline CDR1 and CDR2 sequences are MDHEN and SYDVKM. V was pared by 10 bases and J by 1 base, with 10 bases between. The CDR3 reads CAISSGNYGYTF. The CDR3 bases are TGTGCCATCTCCTCGGGTAACTATGGCTACACCTTC.

This clone was counted once. The chain couples TRBV6-5 to TRBJ1-2; TRBD1 matches 9 bases. Germline V gives CDR1 MNHEY, CDR2 SVGAGI. Trimming cost V 10 bases and J 6 bases; bases outside gene matches: 9. The CDR3 length is 13 residues. CDR3 nucleotides: TGTGCCACCCAGGCTGGGACAGGGAATGGCTACACCTTC. Translated, it gives CATQAGTGNGYTF.

This CDR3 reads CASSESTDTQYF. The DNA of the CDR3 is TGTGCCAGCAGCGAGTCCACAGATACGCAGTATTTT. The rearrangement uses TRBV7-9 and TRBJ2-3; D uncertain. Germline lookup yields CDR1 SEHNR and CDR2 FQNEAQ (reference sequence). V lost 5 bases and J 2 bases, leaving 5 bases between the germline ends. The CDR3 sequence is 12 residues long.

The chain is built from TRBV9 and TRBJ1-3, with D unclear. Trimming took off 0 bases at V and 0 bases at J, with 7 bases between the two ends. Germline V CDR1 and CDR2: SGDLS, YYNGEE. This CDR3 has 15 residues. The CDR3 protein is CASSVDQFSGNTIYF. CDR3 DNA sequence: TGTGCCAGCAGCGTAGATCAGTTCTCTGGAAACACCATATATTTT.

The chain joins TRBV9 to TRBJ2-5; D uncertain. The CDR3 runs 12 residues. Germline V gene sequence: CDR1 SGDLS, CDR2 YYNGEE. Trimming shortened V by 1 base and J by 4 bases, and 5 bases separated the two germline ends. The CDR3, as DNA: TGTGCCAGCAGCGTATACGGAGAGACCCAGTACTTC. Translated, it gives CASSVYGETQYF.

This clone has a single count. V usage is TRBV11-2 and J usage is TRBJ1-1, with 8 nucleotides matching TRBD1. The CDR3 loop spans 15 amino acids. Germline values: CDR1 SGHAT, CDR2 FQNNGV. Trimming at V came to 6 bases and at J to 7 bases, leaving 13 bases not matched to a gene. CDR3 sequence reads: CASRGVRGRLGEAFF. The CDR3 nucleotides read TGTGCCAGCAGAGGGGTCAGGGGGCGGTTGGGTGAAGCTTTCTTT. Variable domain in full (rest from reference TRBV11-2 and TRBJ1-1): EAGVAQSPRYKIIEKRQSVAFWCNPISGHATLYWYQQILGQGPKLLIQFQNNGVVDDSQLPKDRFSAERLKGVDSTLKIQPAKLEDSAVYLCASRGVRGRLGEAFFGQGTRLTVV.

The rearrangement links TRBV5-8 to TRBJ1-1, with D unclear. This CDR3 has 13 residues. Germline CDR1 is SGHTS and CDR2 is YDEGEE. Trimming left V 1 base short and J 5 bases short, with 9 bases between. In DNA form, the CDR3 reads TGTGCCAGCAGCTTGATGAGGGCGACTGAAGCTTTCTTT. Translating it yields CASSLMRATEAFF.

This clone was seen a single time. The V and J genes are TRBV6-6 and TRBJ1-1; 7 nucleotides agree with TRBD1. The CDR3 is 13 residues long. Germline V gives CDR1 MNHNY, CDR2 SVGAGI (reference sequence). Germline trimming cut 6 bases from V and 1 base from J; bases unmatched to any gene: 2. The CDR3 DNA reads as TGTGCCAGCAGCCACAGGGGGAACACTGAAGCTTTCTTT. Protein sequence: CASSHRGNTEAFF.

The rearrangement joins TRBV11-2 to TRBJ2-7; unclear D gene. This CDR3 has 14 residues. The V gene's germline CDR1 is SGHAT and CDR2 FQNNGV. V gave up 3 bases and J gave up 4 bases, with 13 bases separating them. The CDR3 sequence: CASSFGTGFYEQYF. The CDR3 DNA follows: TGTGCCAGCAGCTTCGGTACCGGGTTTTACGAGCAGTACTTC.

This clone was detected a few times. The V call is TRBV24-1, the J call TRBJ1-1; D not resolved. CDR1 and CDR2 (germline): KGHDR, SFDVKD. V lost 7 bases and J lost 1, with 9 bases in between. CDR3 length equals 13 residues. CDR3 sequence: CATRSTPNTEAFF. CDR3 nucleotide sequence: TGTGCCACCAGATCCACACCGAACACTGAAGCTTTCTTT.

The genes are TRBV28 and TRBJ2-3, with no clear D. The CDR3 runs 15 residues. Trimming removed 5 bases from V and 5 bases from J, with 17 bases in between. Per germline, CDR1 MDHEN and CDR2 SYDVKM. This chain's CDR3 is CASSPRGSPLDTQYF. The CDR3, as DNA: TGTGCCAGCAGTCCCCGAGGCTCCCCACTAGATACGCAGTATTTT.

This chain joins TRBV5-4 and TRBJ1-4, with 8 bases lining up with TRBD1. The CDR3 consists of 15 residues. Germline CDR1 reads SGHNT; CDR2 reads YYREEE (reference sequence). V trimming: 3 bases; J trimming: 7 bases; junction bases outside the gene matches: 8. In DNA, the CDR3 is TGTGCCAGCAGCTCTGACAGGGGAGAGAGTGAAAAACTGTTTTTT. It translates to CASSSDRGESEKLFF.

This clone was picked up one time. V and J are TRBV24-1 and TRBJ2-3; 10 bases are a match to TRBD2. The germline gives CDR1 KGHDR, CDR2 SFDVKD. Trimming at V came to 3 bases and at J to 0 bases, leaving 5 bases not matched to a gene. The CDR3 totals 17 residues. CDR3 coding DNA: TGTGCCACCAGTGATCCGGGACTAGCGAAAAGCACAGATACGCAGTATTTT. Residues: CATSDPGLAKSTDTQYF.

The chain carries TRBV19 and TRBJ2-5, with D possibly TRBD1 on 6 matching bases. The CDR3 totals 13 residues. The V and J ends lost 3 bases and 3 bases respectively, with 8 bases between them. Germline CDR1 LNHDA, CDR2 SQIVND (reference sequence). The CDR3 coding sequence is TGTGCCAGTAGTATGAACAGGGAAGAGACCCAGTACTTC. Protein product: CASSMNREETQYF.

The chain is built from TRBV7-3 and TRBJ2-3; TRBD2 agrees at 9 bases. The CDR3 loop spans 16 amino acids. CDR1 SGHTA and CDR2 FQGTGA come from the germline V gene. V dropped 6 bases and J dropped 5; count of bases not matched to a gene: 12. The CDR3 spells CASSPVRGGQGDTQYF. For the CDR3, the DNA is TGTGCCAGCAGTCCCGTGCGGGGGGGCCAGGGAGATACGCAGTATTTT.

The chain couples TRBV28 to TRBJ1-2; 7 bases map to TRBD1. V dropped 4 bases and J dropped 8; count of bases not matched to a gene: 7. Germline V lookup: CDR1 MDHEN, CDR2 SYDVKM. The CDR3 totals 13 residues. The CDR3 DNA reads TGTGCCAGCAGTTCCGAGGGGGCGAGGGGCTACACCTTC. Protein product: CASSSEGARGYTF.

This sequence joins TRBV6-2 or TRBV6-3 and TRBJ2-2; 7 bases match TRBD1. Germline CDR1 MNHEY, CDR2 SVGEGT. J gave up 0 bases and V 5 bases, and 3 bases lay outside the gene matches. CDR3 length equals 15 residues. The CDR3 loop is CASSRDSPNTGELFF. The CDR3 coding sequence is TGTGCCAGCAGTCGGGACAGCCCGAACACCGGGGAGCTGTTTTTT.

This clone was seen a single time. The CDR3 loop reads CASKRQGGTDTQYF. The DNA of the CDR3 is TGTGCCAGCAAGCGACAGGGCGGAACAGATACGCAGTATTTT. V gene TRBV2 combines with J gene TRBJ2-3; 7 bases are shared with TRBD1. The V and J ends lost 7 bases and 3 bases, in that order; junction bases with no gene match: 7. Per the germline V gene, CDR1 is SNHLY and CDR2 is FYNNEI. The CDR3 extends over 14 amino acids.

This chain uses TRBV11-1 with TRBJ1-6; 10 positions match TRBD1. The CDR3 is made up of 16 amino acids. The V and J ends lost 4 bases and 4 bases, in that order; junction bases with no gene match: 4. CDR1 and CDR2 (germline): SGHAT, FQDESV (reference sequence). The CDR3 sequence: CASSYGTGVYNSPLHF. CDR3 in DNA: TGTGCCAGCAGCTACGGGACAGGGGTATATAATTCACCCCTCCACTTT.

In the case of this clone: Its ends do not fully match the called genes, so a read error is possible. This chain joins TRBV7-7 and TRBJ2-3, with 11 bases identical to TRBD2. The length of the CDR3 is 16 residues. CDR1 and CDR2 from the germline V gene are SSHAT and FNYEAQ (reference sequence). DNA of the CDR3: TGTGCTAGCAGCTTATCTACTAGCGGGAGTTACGATACGCAGTATTTT. Translated, it gives CASSLSTSGSYDTQYF.

This chain joins TRBV7-6 and TRBJ2-3; D might be TRBD2 (5 bases). CDR3 length: 16 residues. Deletions cut 2 bases from V and 1 base from J, with 13 bases between. The V gene's germline CDR1 is SGHVS and CDR2 FNYEAQ. CDR3 coding DNA: TGTGCCAGCAGCTTACCCCCGGGGTCTGGCACAGATACGCAGTATTTT. As protein: CASSLPPGSGTDTQYF.

V usage is TRBV5-1 and J usage is TRBJ2-1; 12 positions match TRBD2. The CDR3 totals 18 residues. The germline V gene encodes CDR1 SGHRS and CDR2 YFSETQ. V trimming: 0 bases; J trimming: 10 bases; junction bases outside the gene matches: 14. CDR3 coding DNA: TGCGCCAGCAGCTTGGTTCTAGCGGGAGGGCCTGTGGGTGCCGAGCAGTTCTTC. It specifies CASSLVLAGGPVGAEQFF.

The chain links TRBV3-1 (or the pseudogene TRBV3-2) to TRBJ2-5; D is unclear. Trimming shortened V by 1 base and J by 1 base, and 7 bases separated the two germline ends. Germline V gives CDR1 LGHDT, CDR2 YNNKEL (reference sequence). There are 14 residues in the CDR3. Here the CDR3 DNA reads TGTGCCAGCAGCCAAGGCCACATCCAAGAGACCCAGTACTTC. Amino acid sequence: CASSQGHIQETQYF.

The CDR3 region is CASSLGQVDTGELFF. DNA for the CDR3: TGTGCCAGCAGCCTCGGACAGGTGGACACCGGGGAGCTGTTTTTT. The rearrangement links TRBV11-3 to TRBJ2-2, with TRBD1 matching over 7 bases. CDR1 and CDR2 (germline): SGHNT, YENEEA. This CDR3 spans 15 amino acids. V was clipped by 5 bases and J by 3 bases; unmatched bases: 6.

The chain links TRBV28 to TRBJ1-4, with 10 bases aligning to TRBD1. Germline V gives CDR1 MDHEN, CDR2 SYDVKM. V dropped 4 bases and J dropped 7; count of bases not matched to a gene: 3. This CDR3 has 14 amino acids. The CDR3 loop is CASSSGTGAEKLFF. The CDR3 DNA reads TGTGCCAGCAGTTCCGGGACAGGGGCTGAAAAACTGTTTTTT.

The chain carries TRBV2 and TRBJ1-2, with 9 positions matching TRBD1. Germline V CDR1 and CDR2: SNHLY, FYNNEI. This CDR3 has 12 residues. Trimming removed 7 bases from V and 8 bases from J; junction bases left unmatched: 5. The CDR3 DNA reads TGTGCCAGCACACGGACAGGGGTGGGCTACACCTTC. It yields the protein CASTRTGVGYTF.

This clone came up a few times. The genes are TRBV21-1 and TRBJ1-6; the table's TRBD1 call for D was not verified on the DNA. TRBV21-1 is described as a pseudogene. This CDR3 contains 18 residues. CDR3 bases: TGTGCCAGCAGCAAAGGGGGTGACAGGGGGCAGTGTAATTCACCCCTCCACTTT. Residues: CASSKGGDRGQCNSPLHF.

This sequence joins TRBV13 and TRBJ2-1; 9 positions agree with TRBD1. The germline V gene encodes CDR1 PRHDT and CDR2 FYEKMQ (reference sequence). CDR3 length equals 17 residues. The J segment lost 9 bases and the V segment lost 2 bases, leaving 14 bases of the junction unmatched. The CDR3, as DNA: TGTGCCAGCAGCTTAACCCTACAGGGGGCGCATTCAGGTGAGCAGTTCTTC. Protein product: CASSLTLQGAHSGEQFF.

This chain joins TRBV9 and TRBJ2-3; 8 nucleotides line up with TRBD2. V lost 4 bases and J lost 4; bases outside the gene matches: 11. This CDR3 has 16 residues. CDR1 is SGDLS, CDR2 YYNGEE, per germline. CDR3 nucleotide sequence: TGTGCCAGCAGCTCTAGAGGGAGCGGGAGCTCAGATACGCAGTATTTT. Translating gives CASSSRGSGSSDTQYF.

CDR3 DNA sequence: TGTGCCAGCAGCTTTCCCCAGGGTGGCGGGGAGCTGTTTTTT. Translation: CASSFPQGGGELFF. The chain joins TRBV7-2 to TRBJ2-2; possibly TRBD1 for D (5 bases). Germline V gene data show CDR1 as SGHTA and CDR2 as FQGNSA. The CDR3 has 14 amino acids. With 3 bases removed from V and 7 bases from J, the gap between germline ends came to 12 bases.